This T cell receptor beta chain appears in the sequencing data of a study of CD8+CD57+ T cells in acquired aplastic anemia. Study details: Isolated CD4+ and CD8+ cells, once sorted, yielded DNA averaging about 3.1 ug. Study-wide results and caveats: In common between the patients and the controls were around 29 CD8+ CDR3 sequences. Patients and controls had CD8+ Simpson's diversity values that were not significantly distinct.

Individuals selected for sequencing had exhibited CD8+CD57+ cell expansion on flow cytometry. For CDR3 and TCR beta VDJ profiling, genomic DNA was the template used. MiXCR, applied by TCRdb to the reads, yields one record per CDR3 protein. The table lists some 150,000 distinct CDR3 sequences, 71% of them singletons. Germline-derived CDR1 and CDR2 are SNHLY and FYNNEI. CDR3 size: 14 residues. The V end was cut by 6 bases, the J end by 1 base, with 9 bases between. Concerning this clonotype: The antigen is undetermined.

This chain links TRBV2 with TRBJ2-2; D unclear. This TCR was recovered from a human donor with aplastic anemia. Material for sequencing was sorted CD4+, CD8+, or CD8+CD57+ T cells (not recorded which) from PBMCs. The CDR3 reads CASRYRQNTGELFF. The DNA of the CDR3 is TGTGCCAGCAGGTACAGACAGAACACCGGGGAGCTGTTTTTT.